One and the same sample provided the 7 T cell receptor beta chains below, sequenced in a study of shared clonotypes between healthy human individuals. Measured with immunoSEQ multiplex PCR; TCRdb has only the in-frame clones, and not every one. The sample shows some 690,000 clones, around 90% of them seen only once. Material for sequencing was memory CD8+ T cells from PBMCs. Subset reported: CD45RO+ cells pooled with CCR7-negative TemRA cells. The receptors derive from a man between 18 and 29 years old in good health. Some clones in this sample may be carry-over from other donors' samples.

The chain employs TRBV9 and TRBJ2-3; 13 positions match TRBD2. The germline V gene encodes CDR1 SGDLS and CDR2 YYNGEE. V was pared by 3 bases and J by 6 bases, with 10 bases of the junction left unmatched. CDR3 length equals 17 residues. The DNA for the CDR3 is TGTGCCAGCAGCGAATCTAGGGGACTAGCGGGATTCGATACGCAGTATTTT. This codes for CASSESRGLAGFDTQYF.

On this clone itself: This specimen includes other DNA sequences encoding the same CDR3. This chain joins TRBV5-1 and TRBJ1-1, with D unclear. Germline CDR1 is SGHRS and CDR2 is YFSETQ. The CDR3 consists of 13 residues. Trimming pared 0 bases from V and 2 bases from J, leaving 5 bases between. CDR3 loop: CASSLAGNTEAFF. The CDR3 region has the DNA TGCGCCAGCAGCTTGGCGGGTAACACTGAAGCTTTCTTT.

Turning to this clone: A read error may account for a junction end that differs from germline. The chain couples TRBV11-2 to TRBJ2-7; the match to TRBD2 covers 9 bases. The CDR3 runs to 15 residues. Per germline, CDR1 SGHAT and CDR2 FQNNGV. CDR3 sequence: CASSLLGLANYGQYF. In nucleotides, the CDR3 is TGTGCCAGCAGCTTGCTCGGACTAGCGAACTACGGGCAGTACTTC.

The chain couples TRBV5-1 to TRBJ1-1; D is possibly TRBD1 (6 bases). Trimming pared 2 bases from V and 1 base from J, leaving 12 bases between. Germline values: CDR1 SGHRS, CDR2 YFSETQ. The CDR3 contains 15 residues. The CDR3 nucleotides read TGCGCCAGCAGCTTCTTTCAGGGGACGAACACTGAAGCTTTCTTT. Protein sequence: CASSFFQGTNTEAFF.

This chain links TRBV6-5 with TRBJ2-5; 12 nucleotides line up with TRBD2. The V gene end was trimmed by 7 bases and the J gene end by 5 bases; junction bases not matched to a gene: 5. The CDR3 runs to 14 residues. Germline-derived CDR1 and CDR2 are MNHEY and SVGAGI. The CDR3, as DNA: TGTGCCAGCAATTTCCTAGCGGGAGGGGAGACCCAGTACTTC. This codes for CASNFLAGGETQYF.

The gene calls are TRBV5-1 and TRBJ2-7; 7 bases match TRBD1. CDR3 size: 14 residues. Germline V lookup: CDR1 SGHRS, CDR2 YFSETQ. V gave up 2 bases and J gave up 4 bases; unmatched junction bases: 6. The CDR3 DNA reads as TGCGCCAGCAGCTTATCACTACAGGGGTACGAGCAGTACTTC. Protein sequence: CASSLSLQGYEQYF.

The chain links TRBV18 to TRBJ1-1; 9 bases align to TRBD1. The CDR3 has 14 residues. J lost 4 bases, V lost 5 bases, and 5 bases had no gene match. Germline-derived CDR1 and CDR2 are KGHSH and LQKENI. DNA of the CDR3: TGTGCCAGCTCAGAGAGACAGGGGGGCACTGAAGCTTTCTTT. It translates to CASSERQGGTEAFF.